A selection of T cell receptor beta chains follows, all from one sample in a study of beta chain features in type 1 diabetes. Measured with immunoSEQ multiplex PCR; TCRdb has only the in-frame clones, and not every one. The top ten clones hold around 0.015% of a sample with about 280,000 clones, approximately 16% of them seen once. The sample consisted of naive CD4+ T cells from blood. These receptors all come from a man aged 18 to 29 with type 1 diabetes. Both conserved end residues are trimmed from each CDR3.

v_call	j_call	cdr3_aa
TRBV18	TRBJ2-7	ASSPPGREYEQY
TRBV4-2	TRBJ2-7	ASSQDQQGRSYEQY
TRBV7-2	TRBJ1-2	ASSLPGRANYGYT
TRBV6-6	TRBJ2-1	ASSRGSPYNEQF
TRBV27	TRBJ1-1	ASSFFGGMENTEAF
TRBV6-5	TRBJ2-1	ASSYSGLAGYNEQF
TRBV5-6	TRBJ1-2	ASSFRTPRTYGYT
TRBV28	TRBJ2-1	ASSPGRGSYNEQF
TRBV6-5	TRBJ2-1	ASSGRSGGRNEQF
TRBV7-2	TRBJ1-5	ASSGGQGAGQPQH
TRBV7-9	TRBJ2-4	ASSLATGGLNIQY
TRBV5-1	TRBJ2-3	ASSLSGTDTQY
TRBV29-1	TRBJ2-7	SVRRGTTSYEQY
TRBV7-8	TRBJ2-1	ASSLFGRLARNEQF
TRBV5-4	TRBJ1-2	ASSPGQLNYGYT
TRBV2	TRBJ2-5	ASSVRGPSGTQY
TRBV10-3	TRBJ2-5	AAHPGGVTETQY
TRBV2	TRBJ2-7	ASSAGGQGWYEQY
TRBV30	TRBJ2-1	AWSVNGANEQF